This TCR beta chain is drawn from a study of T cell responses to AZD1222 COVID-19 vaccine. Across the whole study: Second doses at about 4 or about 12 weeks were pooled.

This CDR3 has 13 residues. Germline V gene lookup returns CDR1 MNHEY and CDR2 SVGEGT. The V end was cut by 2 bases, the J end by 2 bases, with 7 bases between. The repertoire was sequenced with immunoSEQ multiplex PCR; TCRdb's copy has only in-frame clones and lacks some. The table records roughly 150,000 clones, around nine tenths of them present only once. The chain employs TRBV6-2 or TRBV6-3 and TRBJ2-7, with D unresolved. The material sequenced was peripheral blood, taken on day 0 of AZD1222 vaccination. The sequence derives from an adult in good health. Here the CDR3 reads CASSYDLPYEQYF. The DNA of the CDR3 is TGTGCCAGCAGTTACGACTTACCCTACGAGCAGTACTTC.